This T cell receptor (beta chain) is from a study of control samples from healthy donors and cancer patients. Sequenced by immunoSEQ multiplex PCR; TCRdb stores in-frame clones only, minus some. The sample holds tens of thousands of clones, 65% to 85% seen once. This receptor was identified in a man aged 70 or older with lung cancer. The sample taken for sequencing was PBMCs.

The CDR3 reads CASSEAGFMNTEAFF. The CDR3 nucleotides read TGTGCCAGTAGTGAGGCGGGCTTCATGAACACTGAAGCTTTCTTT. The V call is TRBV19, the J call TRBJ1-1; D call uncertain. CDR3 length: 15 amino acids. V was shortened by 5 bases and J by 0 bases, with 13 bases between the two germline ends. Germline-derived CDR1 and CDR2 are LNHDA and SQIVND (reference sequence).